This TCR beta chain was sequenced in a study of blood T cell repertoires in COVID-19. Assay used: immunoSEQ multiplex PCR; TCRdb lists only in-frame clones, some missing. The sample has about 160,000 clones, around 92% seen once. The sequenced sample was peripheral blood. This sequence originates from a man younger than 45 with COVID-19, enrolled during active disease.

DNA of the CDR3: TGTGCCAGCAGCTTAGGGGCATATAATTCACCCCTCCACTTT. Amino acid sequence: CASSLGAYNSPLHF. V usage is TRBV11-3 and J usage is TRBJ1-6; the D is unclear. From germline, CDR1 is SGHNT and CDR2 YENEEA. V was pared by 1 base and J by 4 bases, with 5 bases between. CDR3 length equals 14 residues.